This T cell receptor beta chain was profiled in a study of blood T cell repertoires in COVID-19. Turning to the study itself: COVID-19 samples from acute and convalescent phases originated in the United States, Italy and Spain. T cells, B-cell-depleted T cells, or PBMCs provided the cDNA or gDNA that served as material.

This CDR3 spans 15 amino acids. Trimming cost V 7 bases and J 4 bases, with 19 bases left between them. CDR1 and CDR2 from the germline V gene are MNHEY and SVGAGI. Sequencing was performed with immunoSEQ multiplex PCR; in TCRdb, only in-frame clones are kept and a portion is missing. Here the sample spans 19,000 or so clones, about 79% being singletons. Sequencing input: peripheral blood. This chain links TRBV6-5 with TRBJ1-1, with a weak D call TRBD1 (5 bases). The TCR comes from a human donor in a cohort sampled during active COVID-19. The CDR3 reads CASKRLGGLGTEAFF. The CDR3 DNA is TGTGCCAGCAAACGATTGGGGGGACTTGGCACTGAAGCTTTCTTT.